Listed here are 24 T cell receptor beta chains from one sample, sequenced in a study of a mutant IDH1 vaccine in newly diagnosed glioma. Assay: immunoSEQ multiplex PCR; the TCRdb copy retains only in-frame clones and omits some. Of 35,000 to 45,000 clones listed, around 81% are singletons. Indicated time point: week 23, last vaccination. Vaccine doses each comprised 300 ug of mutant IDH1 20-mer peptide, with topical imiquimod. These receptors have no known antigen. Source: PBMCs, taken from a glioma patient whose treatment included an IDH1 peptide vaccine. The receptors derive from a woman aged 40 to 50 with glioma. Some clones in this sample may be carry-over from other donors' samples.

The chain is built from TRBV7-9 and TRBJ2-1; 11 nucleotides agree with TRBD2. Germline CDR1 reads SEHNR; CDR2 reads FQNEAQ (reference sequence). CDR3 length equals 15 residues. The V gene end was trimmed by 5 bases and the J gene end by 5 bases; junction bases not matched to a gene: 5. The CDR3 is CASSPTSGINNEQFF. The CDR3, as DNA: TGTGCCAGCAGCCCGACTAGCGGGATTAACAATGAGCAGTTCTTC.

The CDR3 nucleotides are TGTGCCAGCAGTTTTACCGGGTACAAAAACATTCAGTACTTC. The encoded protein is CASSFTGYKNIQYF. V usage is TRBV27 and J usage is TRBJ2-4; D uncertain. The V gene lost 3 bases and the J gene lost 3 bases, with 9 bases spanning the gap. Germline V gives CDR1 MNHEY, CDR2 SMNVEV (reference sequence). The CDR3 contains 14 residues.

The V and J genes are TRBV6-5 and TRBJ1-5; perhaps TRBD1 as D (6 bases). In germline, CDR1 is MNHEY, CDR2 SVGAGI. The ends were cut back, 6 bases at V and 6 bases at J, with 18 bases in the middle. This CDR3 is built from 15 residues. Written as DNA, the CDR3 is TGTGCCAGCAGAGCGACCGGTCCCAGGGGTCAGCCCCAGCATTTT. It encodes CASRATGPRGQPQHF.

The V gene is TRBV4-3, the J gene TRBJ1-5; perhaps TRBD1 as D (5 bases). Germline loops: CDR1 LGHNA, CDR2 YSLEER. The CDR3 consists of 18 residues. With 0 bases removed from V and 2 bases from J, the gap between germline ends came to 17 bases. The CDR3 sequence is CASSQDSGDAYGNQPQHF. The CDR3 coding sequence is TGCGCCAGCAGCCAAGACTCCGGGGACGCCTATGGCAATCAGCCCCAGCATTTT.

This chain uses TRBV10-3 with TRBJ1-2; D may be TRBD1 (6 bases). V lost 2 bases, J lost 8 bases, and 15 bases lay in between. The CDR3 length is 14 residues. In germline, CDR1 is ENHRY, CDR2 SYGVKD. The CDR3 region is CAISETGGRSGYTF. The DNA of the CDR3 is TGTGCCATCAGTGAGACCGGGGGCAGGAGCGGCTACACCTTC.

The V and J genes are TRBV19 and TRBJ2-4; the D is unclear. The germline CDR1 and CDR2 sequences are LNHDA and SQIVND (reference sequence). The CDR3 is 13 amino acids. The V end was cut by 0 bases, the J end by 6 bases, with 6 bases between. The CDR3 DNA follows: TGTGCCAGTAGTATAGAAAAGGGAAACATTCAGTACTTC. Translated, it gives CASSIEKGNIQYF.

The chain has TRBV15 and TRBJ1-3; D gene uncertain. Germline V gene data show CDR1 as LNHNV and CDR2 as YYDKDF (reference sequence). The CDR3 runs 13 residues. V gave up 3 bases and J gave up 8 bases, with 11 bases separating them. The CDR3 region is CATSSHQRHTIYF. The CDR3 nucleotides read TGTGCCACCAGCAGTCACCAGCGCCACACCATATATTTT.

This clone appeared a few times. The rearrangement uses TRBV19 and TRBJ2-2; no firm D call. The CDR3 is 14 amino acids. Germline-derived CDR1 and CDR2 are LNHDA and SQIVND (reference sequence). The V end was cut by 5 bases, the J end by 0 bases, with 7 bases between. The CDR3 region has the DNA TGTGCCAGTAGTCAAGTCGCGAACACCGGGGAGCTGTTTTTT. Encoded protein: CASSQVANTGELFF.

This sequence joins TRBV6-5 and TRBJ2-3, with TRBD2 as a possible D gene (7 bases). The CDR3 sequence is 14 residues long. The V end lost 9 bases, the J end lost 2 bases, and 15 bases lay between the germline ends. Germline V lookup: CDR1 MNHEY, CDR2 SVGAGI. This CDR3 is CASGGGLFTDTQYF. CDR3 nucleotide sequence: TGTGCCAGTGGGGGGGGGCTTTTCACAGATACGCAGTATTTT.

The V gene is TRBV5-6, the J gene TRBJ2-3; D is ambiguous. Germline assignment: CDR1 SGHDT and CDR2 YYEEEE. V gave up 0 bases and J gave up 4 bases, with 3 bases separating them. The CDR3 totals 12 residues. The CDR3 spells CASSLAPDTQYF. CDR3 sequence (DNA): TGTGCCAGCAGCTTGGCTCCAGATACGCAGTATTTT. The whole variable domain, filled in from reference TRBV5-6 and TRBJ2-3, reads DAGVTQSPTHLIKTRGQQVTLRCSPKSGHDTVSWYQQALGQGPQFIFQYYEEEERQRGNFPDRFSGHQFPNYSSELNVNALLLGDSALYLCASSLAPDTQYFGPGTRLTVL.

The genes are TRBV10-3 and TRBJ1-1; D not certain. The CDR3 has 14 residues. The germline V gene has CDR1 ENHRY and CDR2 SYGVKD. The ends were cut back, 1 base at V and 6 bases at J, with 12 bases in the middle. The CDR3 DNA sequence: TGTGCCATCAGTGAGTACCGAACCCCCGCTGAAGCTTTCTTT. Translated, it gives CAISEYRTPAEAFF.

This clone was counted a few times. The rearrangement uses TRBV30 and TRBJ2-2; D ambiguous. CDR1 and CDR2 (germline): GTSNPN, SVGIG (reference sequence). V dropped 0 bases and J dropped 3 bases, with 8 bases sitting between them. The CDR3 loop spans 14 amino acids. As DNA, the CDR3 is TGTGCCTGGAGTGTACGTGCAGACACCGGGGAGCTGTTTTTT. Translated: CAWSVRADTGELFF.

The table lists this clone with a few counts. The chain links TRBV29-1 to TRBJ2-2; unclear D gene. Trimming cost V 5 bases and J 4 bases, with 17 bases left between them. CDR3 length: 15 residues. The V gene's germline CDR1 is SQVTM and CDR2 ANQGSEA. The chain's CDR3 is CSVYSSSSTTGELFF. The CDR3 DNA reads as TGCAGCGTTTACAGCAGTTCATCCACCACCGGGGAGCTGTTTTTT.

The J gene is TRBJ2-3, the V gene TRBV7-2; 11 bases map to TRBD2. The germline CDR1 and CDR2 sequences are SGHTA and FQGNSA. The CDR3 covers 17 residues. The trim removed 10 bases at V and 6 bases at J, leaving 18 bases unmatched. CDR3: CATSRWTSGSSPDTQYF. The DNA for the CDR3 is TGTGCCACGAGCAGATGGACTAGCGGGTCCTCCCCCGATACGCAGTATTTT.

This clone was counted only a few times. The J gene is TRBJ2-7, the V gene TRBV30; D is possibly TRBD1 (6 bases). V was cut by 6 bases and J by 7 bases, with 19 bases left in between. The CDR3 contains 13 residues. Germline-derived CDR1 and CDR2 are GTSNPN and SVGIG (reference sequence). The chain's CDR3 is CACLRTVRWEQYF. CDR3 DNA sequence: TGTGCCTGCCTTCGGACAGTTCGGTGGGAGCAGTACTTC. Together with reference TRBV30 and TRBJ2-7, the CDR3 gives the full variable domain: SQTIHQWPATLVQPVGSPLSLECTVEGTSNPNLYWYRQAAGRGLQLLFYSVGIGQISSEVPQNLSASRPQDRQFILSSKKLLLSDSGFYLCACLRTVRWEQYFGPGTRLTVT.

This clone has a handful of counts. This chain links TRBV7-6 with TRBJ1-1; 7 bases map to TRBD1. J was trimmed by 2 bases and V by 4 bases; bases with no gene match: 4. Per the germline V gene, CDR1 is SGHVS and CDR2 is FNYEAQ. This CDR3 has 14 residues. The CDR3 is CASSSGQLNTEAFF. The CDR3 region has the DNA TGTGCCAGCAGCTCGGGACAGCTTAACACTGAAGCTTTCTTT.

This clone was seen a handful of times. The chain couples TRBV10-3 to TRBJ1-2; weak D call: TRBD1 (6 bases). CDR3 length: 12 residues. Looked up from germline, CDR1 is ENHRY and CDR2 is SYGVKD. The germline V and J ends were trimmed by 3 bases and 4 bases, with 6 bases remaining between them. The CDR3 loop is CAISDRGYGYTF. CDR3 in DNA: TGTGCCATCAGTGACAGGGGCTATGGCTACACCTTC.

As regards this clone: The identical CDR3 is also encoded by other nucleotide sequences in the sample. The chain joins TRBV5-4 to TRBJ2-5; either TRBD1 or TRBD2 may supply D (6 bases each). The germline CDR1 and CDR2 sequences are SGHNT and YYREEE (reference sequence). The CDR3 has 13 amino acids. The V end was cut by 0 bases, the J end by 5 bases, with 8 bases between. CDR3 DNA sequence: TGTGCCAGCAGCTTGGGGGGGGCCGAGACCCAGTACTTC. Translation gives CASSLGGAETQYF.

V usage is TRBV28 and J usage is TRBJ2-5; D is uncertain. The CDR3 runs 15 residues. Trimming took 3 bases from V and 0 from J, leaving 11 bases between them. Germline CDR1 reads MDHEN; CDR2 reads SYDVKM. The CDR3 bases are TGTGCCAGCAGTTTTCCCGGGTGGGACCAAGAGACCCAGTACTTC. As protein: CASSFPGWDQETQYF.

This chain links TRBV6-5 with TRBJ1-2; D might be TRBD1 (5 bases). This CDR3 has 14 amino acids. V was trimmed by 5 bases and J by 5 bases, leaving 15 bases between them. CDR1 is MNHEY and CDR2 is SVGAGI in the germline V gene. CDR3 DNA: TGTGCCAGCAGTCGGACACGCCCAAATTATGGCTACACCTTC. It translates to CASSRTRPNYGYTF.

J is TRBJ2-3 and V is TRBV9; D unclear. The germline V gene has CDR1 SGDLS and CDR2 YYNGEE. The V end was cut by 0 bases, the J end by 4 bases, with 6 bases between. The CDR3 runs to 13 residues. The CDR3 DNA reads TGTGCCAGCAGCGTAGAACTCGCAGATACGCAGTATTTT. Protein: CASSVELADTQYF.

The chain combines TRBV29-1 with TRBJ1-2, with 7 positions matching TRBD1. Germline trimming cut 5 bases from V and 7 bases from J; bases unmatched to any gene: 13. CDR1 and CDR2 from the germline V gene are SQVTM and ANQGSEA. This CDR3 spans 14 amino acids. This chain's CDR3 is CSVQGQQWTGGYTF. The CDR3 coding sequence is TGCAGCGTTCAGGGACAGCAGTGGACGGGTGGCTACACCTTC.

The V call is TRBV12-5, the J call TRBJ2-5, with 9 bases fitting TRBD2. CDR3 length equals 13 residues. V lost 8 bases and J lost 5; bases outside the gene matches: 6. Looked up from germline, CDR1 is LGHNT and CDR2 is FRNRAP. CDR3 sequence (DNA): TGTGCTAGTATGGCGGGGGGGCAGGAGACCCAGTACTTC. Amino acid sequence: CASMAGGQETQYF.

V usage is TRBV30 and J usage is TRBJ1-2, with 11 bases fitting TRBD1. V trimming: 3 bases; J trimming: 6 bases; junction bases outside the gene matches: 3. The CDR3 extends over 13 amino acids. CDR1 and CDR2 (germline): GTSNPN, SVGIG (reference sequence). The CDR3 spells CAWRGQGGDGYTF. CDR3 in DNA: TGTGCCTGGAGGGGACAGGGGGGGGATGGCTACACCTTC. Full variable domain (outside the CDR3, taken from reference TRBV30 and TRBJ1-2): SQTIHQWPATLVQPVGSPLSLECTVEGTSNPNLYWYRQAAGRGLQLLFYSVGIGQISSEVPQNLSASRPQDRQFILSSKKLLLSDSGFYLCAWRGQGGDGYTFGSGTRLTVV.